This T cell receptor beta chain was recovered during a study of shared clonotypes between healthy human individuals. Findings of the study overall: Memory subsets generally showed lower estimated richness than naive subsets.

As concerns this clone: The antigen is unknown.

The CDR3 extends over 17 amino acids. Trimming left V 1 base short and J 4 bases short, with 17 bases between. Per germline, CDR1 PRHDT and CDR2 FYEKMQ (reference sequence). The protocol was immunoSEQ multiplex PCR, while the TCRdb copy is restricted to in-frame clones and leaves out a portion. The data show roughly 520,000 clones, 95% to 96% seen once. The gene calls are TRBV13 and TRBJ2-1; D is perhaps TRBD2 (6 bases). This clonotype was obtained from a woman aged 25-40 years in good health. The sequenced material came from naive CD4+ T cells sorted from blood. As for subset: CD45RA+ positively selected. The CDR3 sequence: CASSLAPYRGTYNEQFF. CDR3 bases: TGTGCCAGCAGCTTAGCCCCCTACCGGGGGACTTACAATGAGCAGTTCTTC. Filled out from reference TRBV13 and TRBJ2-1, the complete variable domain reads AAGVIQSPRHLIKEKRETATLKCYPIPRHDTVYWYQQGPGQDPQFLISFYEKMQSDKGSIPDRFSAQQFSDYHSELNMSSLELGDSALYFCASSLAPYRGTYNEQFFGPGTRLTVL.